These 8 T cell receptor beta chains share one sample of origin, sequenced in a study of vaccination effects on CD4 cells after COVID-19. No cognate antigen is known for these TCRs. Data came from immunoSEQ multiplex PCR; TCRdb stores just in-frame clones and leaves some out. The data contain 20,000 to 25,000 clones, over 70% of them singletons. Sequencing followed a ViraFEST assay step that expanded antigen-specific CD4+ T cells with viral peptide pools. CD4+ T cell isolation took place after 10 days of culture. Sometime from March through December 2020, the person acquired a SARS-CoV-2 infection that PCR confirmed. The specimen was CD4+ T cells from PBMCs cultured with a peptide pool, collected before COVID-19 vaccination. These receptors originate from a human donor who had a prior SARS-CoV-2 infection.

V is TRBV18 and J is TRBJ2-7; tentatively, D is TRBD2 (5 bases). Trimming removed 6 bases from V and 5 bases from J, with 23 bases in between. CDR1 and CDR2 from the germline V gene are KGHSH and LQKENI. The CDR3 is made up of 16 amino acids. The CDR3 sequence is CASSEDPAESGDEQYF. CDR3 sequence (DNA): TGTGCCAGCTCCGAAGATCCCGCGGAGAGCGGCGACGAGCAGTACTTC.

The V call is TRBV5-1, the J call TRBJ2-5; TRBD2 agrees at 10 bases. The CDR3 is made up of 16 amino acids. Trimming cost V 2 bases and J 2 bases; bases outside gene matches: 6. Germline values: CDR1 SGHRS, CDR2 YFSETQ. The CDR3 sequence is CASSFTGTSVQETQYF. CDR3 coding DNA: TGCGCCAGCAGCTTCACCGGGACTAGCGTGCAAGAGACCCAGTACTTC.

This sequence joins TRBV5-4 and TRBJ2-4; TRBD1 might be the D (5 bases). The CDR3 covers 16 residues. V lost 5 bases to trimming and J lost 0 bases, with 15 bases between them. The V gene's germline CDR1 is SGHNT and CDR2 YYREEE (reference sequence). The CDR3 sequence: CASRLDKDLAKNIQYF. The CDR3 coding sequence is TGTGCCAGCAGACTGGACAAGGATCTAGCCAAAAACATTCAGTACTTC.

This clone occurred a few times. CDR3 sequence reads: CASGGQGPYF. DNA of the CDR3: TGTGCCAGCGGGGGACAGGGACCGTACTTC. The rearrangement uses TRBV2 and TRBJ2-7, with 9 bases identical to TRBD1. In germline, CDR1 is SNHLY, CDR2 FYNNEI. The CDR3 contains 10 residues. J lost 12 bases, V lost 8 bases, and 5 bases had no gene match. Looking up the rest from reference TRBV2 and TRBJ2-7 gives the full variable domain: EPEVTQTPSHQVTQMGQEVILRCVPISNHLYFYWYRQILGQKVEFLVSFYNNEISEKSEIFDDQFSVERPDGSNFTLKIRSTKLEDSAMYFCASGGQGPYFGPGTRLTVT.

The V and J genes are TRBV6-6 and TRBJ2-7; possibly TRBD1 for D (6 bases). The CDR3 runs 13 residues. V was shortened by 1 base and J by 13 bases, with 17 bases between the two germline ends. The V gene's germline CDR1 is MNHNY and CDR2 SVGAGI (reference sequence). The CDR3 region is CASSYCTGCGEYF. For the CDR3, the DNA is TGTGCCAGCAGTTACTGCACAGGGTGTGGCGAATACTTC.

V is TRBV29-1 and J is TRBJ2-5; no reliable D call. Germline assignment: CDR1 SQVTM and CDR2 ANQGSEA. This CDR3 is 11 amino acids long. V was clipped by 4 bases and J by 9 bases, with 12 bases between them. The CDR3 region is CSVALNGPQYF. For the CDR3, the DNA is TGCAGCGTTGCCCTGAATGGGCCCCAGTACTTC.

This chain links TRBV28 with TRBJ2-3; no clear D gene. V lost 4 bases to trimming and J lost 3 bases, with 20 bases between them. CDR3 length: 17 amino acids. CDR1 is MDHEN, CDR2 SYDVKM, per germline. CDR3 DNA sequence: TGTGCCAGCAGTTCCTACGAGCCGGGTACGACGACAGATACGCAGTATTTT. Translation: CASSSYEPGTTTDTQYF.

V gene TRBV7-8 combines with J gene TRBJ2-1; TRBD2 matches at 11 bases. Germline trimming cut 4 bases from V and 9 bases from J; bases unmatched to any gene: 11. The CDR3 covers 16 residues. Germline V gene data show CDR1 as SGHVS and CDR2 as FQNEAQ. CDR3 bases: TGTGCCAGCAGCTCTAAACTAGCGGGGGCCACAGGTGAGCAGTTCTTC. Translating it yields CASSSKLAGATGEQFF.